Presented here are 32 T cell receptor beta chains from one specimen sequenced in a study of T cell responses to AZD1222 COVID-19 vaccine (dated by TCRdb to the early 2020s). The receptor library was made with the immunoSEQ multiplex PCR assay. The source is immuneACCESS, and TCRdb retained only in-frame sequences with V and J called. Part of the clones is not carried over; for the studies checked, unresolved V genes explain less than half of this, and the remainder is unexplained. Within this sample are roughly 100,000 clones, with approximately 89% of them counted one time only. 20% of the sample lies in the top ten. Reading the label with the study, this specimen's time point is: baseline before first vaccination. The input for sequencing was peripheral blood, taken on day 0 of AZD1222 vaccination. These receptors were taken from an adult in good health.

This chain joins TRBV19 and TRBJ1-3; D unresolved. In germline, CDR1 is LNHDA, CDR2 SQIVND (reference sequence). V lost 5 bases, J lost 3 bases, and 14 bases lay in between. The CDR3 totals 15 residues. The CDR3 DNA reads TGTGCCAGTAGTGATTTCCCACAGATTGGAAACACCATATATTTT. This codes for CASSDFPQIGNTIYF. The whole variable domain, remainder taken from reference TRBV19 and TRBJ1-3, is DGGITQSPKYLFRKEGQNVTLSCEQNLNHDAMYWYRQDPGQGLRLIYYSQIVNDFQKGDIAEGYSVSREKKESFPLTVTSAQKNPTAFYLCASSDFPQIGNTIYFGEGSWLTVV.

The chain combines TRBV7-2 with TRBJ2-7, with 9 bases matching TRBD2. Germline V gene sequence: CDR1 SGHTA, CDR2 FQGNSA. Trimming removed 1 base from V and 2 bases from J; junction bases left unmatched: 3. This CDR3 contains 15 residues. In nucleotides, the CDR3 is TGTGCCAGCAGCTTAGGTCCTAGCGGGGCCTACGAGCAGTACTTC. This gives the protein CASSLGPSGAYEQYF.

CDR3 coding DNA: TGTGCCAGTAGTACCCCGGGACAGGGGCCGACCTGGGAAGCTTTCTTT. Translating gives CASSTPGQGPTWEAFF. The gene calls are TRBV19 and TRBJ1-1; 10 bases match TRBD1. V dropped 4 bases and J dropped 8; count of bases not matched to a gene: 13. The V gene's germline CDR1 is LNHDA and CDR2 SQIVND (reference sequence). This CDR3 spans 16 amino acids.

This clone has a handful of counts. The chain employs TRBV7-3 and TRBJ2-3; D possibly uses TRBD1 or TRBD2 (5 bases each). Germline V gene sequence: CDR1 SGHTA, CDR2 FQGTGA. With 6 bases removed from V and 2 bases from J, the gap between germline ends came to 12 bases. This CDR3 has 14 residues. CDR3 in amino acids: CASSLGDPTDTQYF. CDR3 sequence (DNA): TGTGCCAGCAGTTTGGGGGACCCCACAGATACGCAGTATTTT.

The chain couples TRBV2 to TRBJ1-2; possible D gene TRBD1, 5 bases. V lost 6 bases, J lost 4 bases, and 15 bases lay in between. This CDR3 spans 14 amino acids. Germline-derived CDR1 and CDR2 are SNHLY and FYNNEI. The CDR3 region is CASSAPRGVYGYTF. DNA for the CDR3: TGTGCCAGCAGCGCTCCGCGGGGGGTCTATGGCTACACCTTC.

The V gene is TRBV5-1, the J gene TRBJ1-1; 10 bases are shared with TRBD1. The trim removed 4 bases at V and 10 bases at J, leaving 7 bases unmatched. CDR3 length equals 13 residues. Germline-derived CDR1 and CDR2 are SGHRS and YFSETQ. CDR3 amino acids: CASSGQDRGPAFF. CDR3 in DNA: TGCGCCAGCAGCGGCCAAGACAGGGGGCCAGCTTTCTTT.

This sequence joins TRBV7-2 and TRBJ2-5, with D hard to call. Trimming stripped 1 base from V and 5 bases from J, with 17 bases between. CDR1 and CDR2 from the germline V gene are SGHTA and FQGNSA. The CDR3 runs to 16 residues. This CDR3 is CASSLGTTPKGETQYF. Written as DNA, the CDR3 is TGTGCCAGCAGCTTAGGGACGACTCCAAAAGGGGAGACCCAGTACTTC.

The CDR3 DNA is TGTGCCAGCAGCTTTCGACAGGGGGAGCTGTTTTTT. Its protein is CASSFRQGELFF. J is TRBJ2-2 and V is TRBV9, with D perhaps matching TRBD1 (5 bases). With 4 bases removed from V and 8 bases from J, the gap between germline ends came to 9 bases. CDR3 size: 12 residues. Germline CDR1 reads SGDLS; CDR2 reads YYNGEE.

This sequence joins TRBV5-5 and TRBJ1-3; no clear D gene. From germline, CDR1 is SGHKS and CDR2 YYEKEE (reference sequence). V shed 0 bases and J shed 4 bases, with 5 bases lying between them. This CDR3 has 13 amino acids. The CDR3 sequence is CASSLGYGNTIYF. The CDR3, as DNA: TGTGCCAGCAGCTTGGGGTACGGAAACACCATATATTTT.

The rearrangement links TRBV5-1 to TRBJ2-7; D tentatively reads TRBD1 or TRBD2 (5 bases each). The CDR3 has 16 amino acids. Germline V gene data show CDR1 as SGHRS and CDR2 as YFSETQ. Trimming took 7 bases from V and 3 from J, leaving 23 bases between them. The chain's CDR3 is CASHAPETGAGYEQYF. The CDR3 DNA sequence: TGCGCCAGCCACGCTCCAGAAACCGGGGCGGGCTACGAGCAGTACTTC.

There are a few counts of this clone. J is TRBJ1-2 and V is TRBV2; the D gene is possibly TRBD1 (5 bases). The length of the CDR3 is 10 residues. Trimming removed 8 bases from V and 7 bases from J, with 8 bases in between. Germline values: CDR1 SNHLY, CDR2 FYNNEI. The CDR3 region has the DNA TGTGCCAGCGGGGACCCTGGCTACACCTTC. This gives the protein CASGDPGYTF.

In DNA, the CDR3 is TGCGCCAGCAGCCTAAGCCCAGATAGCTCCGGGGAGCTGTTTTTT. Amino acid sequence: CASSLSPDSSGELFF. The V call is TRBV5-1, the J call TRBJ2-2; unclear D gene. Germline loops: CDR1 SGHRS, CDR2 YFSETQ. The ends were cut back, 4 bases at V and 6 bases at J, with 16 bases in the middle. The CDR3 is 15 amino acids.

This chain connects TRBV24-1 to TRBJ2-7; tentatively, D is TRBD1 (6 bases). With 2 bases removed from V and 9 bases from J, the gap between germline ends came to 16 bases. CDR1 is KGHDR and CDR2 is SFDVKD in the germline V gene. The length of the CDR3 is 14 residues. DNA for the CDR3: TGTGCCACCAGTGATTCGCGTACAGGGTCTCGGCAGTACTTC. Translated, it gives CATSDSRTGSRQYF.

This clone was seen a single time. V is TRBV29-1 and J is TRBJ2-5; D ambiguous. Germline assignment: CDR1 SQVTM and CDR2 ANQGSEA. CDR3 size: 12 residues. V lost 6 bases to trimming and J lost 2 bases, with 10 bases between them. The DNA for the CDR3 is TGCAGCGTCGGATACTATCAAGAGACCCAGTACTTC. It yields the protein CSVGYYQETQYF.

The chain's CDR3 is CASSYPLRGDTQYF. The CDR3 bases are TGTGCCAGCAGTTACCCCCTGAGGGGAGATACGCAGTATTTT. V and J are TRBV6-2 or TRBV6-3 and TRBJ2-3, with D perhaps TRBD1 or TRBD2 (5 bases each). Trimming cost V 2 bases and J 5 bases, with 11 bases left between them. The CDR3 extends over 14 amino acids. Germline V lookup: CDR1 MNHEY, CDR2 SVGEGT.

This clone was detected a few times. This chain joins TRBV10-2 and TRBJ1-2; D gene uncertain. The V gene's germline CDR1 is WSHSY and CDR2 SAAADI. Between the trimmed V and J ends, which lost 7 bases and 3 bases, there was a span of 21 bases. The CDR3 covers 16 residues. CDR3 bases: TGCGCCAGCACCCCGGACGGGGAACCAACCGACTATGGCTACACCTTC. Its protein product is CASTPDGEPTDYGYTF.

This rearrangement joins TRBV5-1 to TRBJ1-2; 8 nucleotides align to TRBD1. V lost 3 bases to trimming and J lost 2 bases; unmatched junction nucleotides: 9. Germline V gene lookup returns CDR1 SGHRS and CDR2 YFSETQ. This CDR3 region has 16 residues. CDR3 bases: TGCGCCAGCAGCTATCCCACGACAGGGGCAAACTATGGCTACACCTTC. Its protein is CASSYPTTGANYGYTF.

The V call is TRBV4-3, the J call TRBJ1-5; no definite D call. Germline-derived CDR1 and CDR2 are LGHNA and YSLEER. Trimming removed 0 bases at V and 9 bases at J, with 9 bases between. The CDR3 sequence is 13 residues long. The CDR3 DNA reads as TGCGCCAGCAGCCAAGATCGGAGCGGGCCCCAGCATTTT. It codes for CASSQDRSGPQHF.

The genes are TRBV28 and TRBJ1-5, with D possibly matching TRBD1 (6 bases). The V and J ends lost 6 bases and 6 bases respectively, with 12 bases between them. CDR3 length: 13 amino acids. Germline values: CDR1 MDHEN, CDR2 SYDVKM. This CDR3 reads CASRGTPGQPQHF. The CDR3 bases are TGTGCCAGCAGGGGGACACCCGGTCAGCCCCAGCATTTT.

CDR3 nucleotides: TGTGCCAGCAGTTTAGACAGGGCCTACGAAGCTTTCTTT. As protein: CASSLDRAYEAFF. This rearrangement joins TRBV28 to TRBJ1-1, with 7 nucleotides matching TRBD1. This CDR3 has 13 amino acids. CDR1 is MDHEN, CDR2 SYDVKM, per germline. V dropped 2 bases and J dropped 8; count of bases not matched to a gene: 5.

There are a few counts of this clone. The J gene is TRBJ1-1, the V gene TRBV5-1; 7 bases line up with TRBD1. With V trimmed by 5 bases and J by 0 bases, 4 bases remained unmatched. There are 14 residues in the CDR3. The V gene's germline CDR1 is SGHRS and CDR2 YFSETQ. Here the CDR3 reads CASRTGQLNTEAFF. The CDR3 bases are TGCGCCAGCAGAACGGGACAGCTGAACACTGAAGCTTTCTTT.

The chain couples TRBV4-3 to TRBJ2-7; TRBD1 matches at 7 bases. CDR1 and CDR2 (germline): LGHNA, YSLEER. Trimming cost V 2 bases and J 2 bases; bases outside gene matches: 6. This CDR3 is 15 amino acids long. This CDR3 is CASSQYTGVPYEQYF. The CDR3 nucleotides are TGCGCCAGCAGCCAATATACAGGGGTCCCCTACGAGCAGTACTTC.

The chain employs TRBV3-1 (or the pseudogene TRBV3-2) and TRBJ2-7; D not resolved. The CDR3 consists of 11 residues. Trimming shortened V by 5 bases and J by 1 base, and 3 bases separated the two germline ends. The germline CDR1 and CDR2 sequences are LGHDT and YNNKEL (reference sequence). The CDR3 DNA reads TGTGCCAGCAGCTATTCCTACGAGCAGTACTTC. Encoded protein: CASSYSYEQYF.

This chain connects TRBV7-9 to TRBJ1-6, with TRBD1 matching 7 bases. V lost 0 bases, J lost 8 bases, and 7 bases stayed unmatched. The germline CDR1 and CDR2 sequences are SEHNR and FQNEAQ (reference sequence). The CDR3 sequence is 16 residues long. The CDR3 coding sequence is TGTGCCAGCAGCTTAGCGCGGGCAGGGGGTGATTCACCCCTCCACTTT. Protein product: CASSLARAGGDSPLHF.

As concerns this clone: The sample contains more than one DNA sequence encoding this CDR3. For the CDR3, the DNA is TGTGCCAGCAGTTTGGGCGGAAGCTCTGGAAACACCATATATTTT. Translation: CASSLGGSSGNTIYF. The genes are TRBV28 and TRBJ1-3; D gene uncertain. V was clipped by 3 bases and J by 0 bases, with 9 bases between them. The CDR3 runs 15 residues. The germline V gene encodes CDR1 MDHEN and CDR2 SYDVKM.

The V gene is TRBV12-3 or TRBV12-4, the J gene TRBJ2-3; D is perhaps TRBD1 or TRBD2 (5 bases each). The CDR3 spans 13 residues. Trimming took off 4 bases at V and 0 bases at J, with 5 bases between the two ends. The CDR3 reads CASSWGSTDTQYF. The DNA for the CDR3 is TGTGCCAGCAGTTGGGGGAGCACAGATACGCAGTATTTT.

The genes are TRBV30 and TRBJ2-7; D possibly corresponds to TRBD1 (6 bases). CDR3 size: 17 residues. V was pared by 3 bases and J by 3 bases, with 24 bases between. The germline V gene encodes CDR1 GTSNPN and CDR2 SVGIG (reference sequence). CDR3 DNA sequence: TGTGCCTGGAGGAAATTCAGGGCAGGGGTCCCTTACTACGAGCAGTACTTC. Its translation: CAWRKFRAGVPYYEQYF.

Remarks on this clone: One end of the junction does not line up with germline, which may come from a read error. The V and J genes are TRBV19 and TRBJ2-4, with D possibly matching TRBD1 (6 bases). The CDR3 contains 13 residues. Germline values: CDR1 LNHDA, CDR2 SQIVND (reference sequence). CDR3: CVSANRAGDIQYF. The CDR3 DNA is TGTGTCAGTGCGAATAGGGCAGGGGACATTCAGTACTTC.

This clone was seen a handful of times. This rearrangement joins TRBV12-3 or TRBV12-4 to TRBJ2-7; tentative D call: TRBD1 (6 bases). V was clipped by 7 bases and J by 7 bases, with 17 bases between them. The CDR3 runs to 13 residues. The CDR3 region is CASTRTDHGEQYF. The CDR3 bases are TGTGCCAGCACCAGGACAGATCACGGGGAGCAGTACTTC.

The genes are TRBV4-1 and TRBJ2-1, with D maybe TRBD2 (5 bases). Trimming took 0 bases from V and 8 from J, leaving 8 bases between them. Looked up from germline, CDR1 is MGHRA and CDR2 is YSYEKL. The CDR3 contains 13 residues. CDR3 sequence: CASSQDTSDEQFF. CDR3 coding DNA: TGCGCCAGCAGCCAAGATACTAGTGATGAGCAGTTCTTC.

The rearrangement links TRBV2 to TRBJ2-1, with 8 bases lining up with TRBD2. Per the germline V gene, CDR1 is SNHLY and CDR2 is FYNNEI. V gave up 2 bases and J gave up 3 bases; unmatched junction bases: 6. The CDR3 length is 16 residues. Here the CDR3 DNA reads TGTGCCAGCAGTGAATATACTAGCGGACTCTACAATGAGCAGTTCTTC. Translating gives CASSEYTSGLYNEQFF.

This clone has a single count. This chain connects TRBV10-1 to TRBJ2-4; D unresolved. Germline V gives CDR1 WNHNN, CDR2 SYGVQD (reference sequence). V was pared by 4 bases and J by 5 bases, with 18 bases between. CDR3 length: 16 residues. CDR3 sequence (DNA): TGCGCCAGCAGTGTTGGTAGCCAGCCGCAGCAAAACATTCAGTACTTC. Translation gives CASSVGSQPQQNIQYF.